The next 26 T cell receptor beta chains were all read from a single sample in a study of T cells in women clearing cervical HPV infection. Sequencing was performed with immunoSEQ multiplex PCR; in TCRdb, only in-frame clones are kept and a portion is missing. The data include about 35,000 clones; the top ten clones carry 1.5% to 2%. The material sequenced was blood buffy coat. The receptors originated from a woman between 18 and 70 years old with a cervical HPV16 infection that either progressed to CIN3+ or cleared (not recorded which).

Points on this clone: Read sequence stops 3 residues before the CDR3 end, and the germline J gene provides the missing end. The chain employs TRBV2 and TRBJ1-1; D remains ambiguous. With 7 bases removed from V and 6 bases from J, the gap between germline ends came to 12 bases. The germline gives CDR1 SNHLY, CDR2 FYNNEI. The CDR3 spans 12 residues. CDR3 loop: CASKLLGPEAFF. The part of the CDR3 DNA that was read is TGTGCCAGCAAACTACTAGGTCCTGAA.

Turning to this clone: The CDR3 end is not reached by the read, which stops 3 residues before it; the germline J gene fills it in. This rearrangement joins TRBV19 to TRBJ2-3; TRBD1 aligns across 7 bases. The germline CDR1 and CDR2 sequences are LNHDA and SQIVND (reference sequence). This CDR3 is 15 amino acids long. Here the CDR3 reads CASSIVSRGSETQYF. The DNA read from the CDR3 is TGTGCCAGTAGTATAGTAAGCAGGGGGTCGGAGACG.

Points on this clone: The read is 3 residues too short to cover the CDR3 end, so that end is filled in from the germline J gene. The rearrangement joins TRBV5-1 to TRBJ2-3, with D possibly being TRBD1 (6 bases). This CDR3 is built from 12 residues. The germline CDR1 and CDR2 sequences are SGHRS and YFSETQ. The CDR3 DNA, read in part, is TGCGCCAGCAGCTTACAGGGAGAGACG. This sequence encodes CASSLQGET. The full CDR3 protein is CASSLQGETQYF.

Regarding this clone: The read terminates 3 residues before the CDR3 end, so the remaining end is supplied by the germline J gene. This sequence joins TRBV19 and TRBJ2-7; TRBD1 matches at 7 bases. Trimming removed 5 bases from V and 1 base from J; junction bases left unmatched: 5. The germline V gene has CDR1 LNHDA and CDR2 SQIVND (reference sequence). The CDR3 consists of 14 residues. The sequenced part of the CDR3 DNA is TGTGCCAGTAGTGTCCCGGGACAGTCCTACGAG. Translated: CASSVPGQSYE. The CDR3 in full is CASSVPGQSYEQYF.

Turning to this clone: The read is 3 residues too short to cover the CDR3 end, so that end is filled in from the germline J gene. The chain combines TRBV7-3 with TRBJ2-5; 10 bases agree with TRBD2. CDR3 length: 14 residues. The germline V gene has CDR1 SGHTA and CDR2 FQGTGA. The junction had 5 bases not matched to a gene; V was cut back by 5 bases and J by 5 bases. The CDR3 reads CASSPQAGGETQYF. The sequenced CDR3 bases are TGTGCCAGCAGCCCACAAGCGGGAGGGGAGACC.

As concerns this clone: The sequenced fragment ends 3 residues before the CDR3 boundary, so the rest is inferred from the germline J gene. The chain combines TRBV20-1 with TRBJ2-5, with a possible D match to TRBD2 (6 bases). This CDR3 contains 14 residues. In germline, CDR1 is DFQATT, CDR2 SNEGSKA (reference sequence). Trimming removed 1 base from V and 1 base from J, with 10 bases in between. CDR3 region: CSARGGVVQETQYF. The sequenced part of the CDR3 DNA is TGCAGTGCTAGAGGGGGGGTGGTCCAAGAGACC.

Comment on this clone: The read finishes 3 residues shy of the CDR3 end, and the germline J gene is used to complete it. The rearrangement uses TRBV15 and TRBJ2-1; 10 nucleotides align to TRBD2. The V segment lost 1 base and the J segment 0 bases; nucleotides outside the gene matches: 6. This CDR3 contains 18 residues. Per germline, CDR1 LNHNV and CDR2 YYDKDF (reference sequence). CDR3 bases read: TGTGCCACCAGCAGAGGGACTAGCGGTCAGAGCTCCTACAATGAG. Translation: CATSRGTSGQSSYNE. The whole CDR3 sequence reads CATSRGTSGQSSYNEQFF.

This CDR3 is CSATGAYEQYF. Incomplete CDR3 DNA: TGCAGCGCCACAGGTGCCTACGAG. The rearrangement uses TRBV29-1 and TRBJ2-7; perhaps TRBD1 as D (5 bases). The CDR3 extends 3 residues past the end of the read, so its final part is completed from the germline J gene. The CDR3 extends over 11 amino acids. V was cut by 7 bases and J by 2 bases, with 9 bases left in between. Germline CDR1 SQVTM, CDR2 ANQGSEA.

As concerns this clone: With the read ending 3 residues before the CDR3 end, the germline J gene is used to fill in that end. This sequence joins TRBV7-2 and TRBJ2-7; maybe TRBD2 (6 bases). Germline V gene data show CDR1 as SGHTA and CDR2 as FQGNSA. The CDR3 runs 14 residues. The V end lost 5 bases, the J end lost 6 bases, and 17 bases lay between the germline ends. Partial CDR3 DNA: TGTGCCAGCAGCAGCCCGACTAGTTTCCGCGAG. It yields the protein CASSSPTSFRE. The CDR3 in its entirety is CASSSPTSFREQYF.

As to this clone: The read gets to within 3 residues of the CDR3 end, and the germline J gene fills in the rest. The chain recombines TRBV20-1 with TRBJ1-6; 8 bases are a match to TRBD1. The germline CDR1 and CDR2 sequences are DFQATT and SNEGSKA (reference sequence). V lost 0 bases, J lost 7 bases, and 5 bases stayed unmatched. This CDR3 contains 15 residues. Incomplete CDR3 DNA: TGCAGTGCTAGAGATCCCAGGGGGCAGAATTCACCC. Translated: CSARDPRGQNSP. The CDR3, in full, reads CSARDPRGQNSPLHF.

Concerning this clone itself: The CDR3 is cut off 3 residues early in the read; its end comes from the germline J gene. This sequence joins TRBV7-2 and TRBJ2-7; D perhaps matches TRBD2 (7 bases). The CDR3 contains 14 residues. V was pared by 4 bases and J by 6 bases, with 16 bases between. The germline gives CDR1 SGHTA, CDR2 FQGNSA. CDR3 sequence reads: CASSSGGPGVEQYF. The covered CDR3 bases are TGTGCCAGCAGCTCCGGGGGGCCTGGGGTCGAG.

In regard to this clone: The read stops 3 residues short of the end of the CDR3; the missing end is completed from the germline J gene. The same CDR3 also results from other DNA sequences found in this sample. The chain couples TRBV6-1 to TRBJ2-5, with TRBD2 matching over 12 bases. Unmatched junction bases numbered 6, after V lost 1 base and J lost 3 bases. The CDR3 has 17 residues. Germline values: CDR1 MNHNS, CDR2 SASEGT. CDR3 DNA, as far as it was read: TGTGCCAGCAGTGAAGGGGTCAGACTAGCGGGGGAAGAGACC. Translated: CASSEGVRLAGEET. The entire CDR3 is CASSEGVRLAGEETQYF.

Points on this clone: The read ends 3 residues before the CDR3 terminus; that terminus is restored from the germline J gene. The rearrangement uses TRBV19 and TRBJ2-2, with D possibly TRBD1 on 6 matching bases. Germline CDR1 reads LNHDA; CDR2 reads SQIVND (reference sequence). This CDR3 is built from 13 residues. Incomplete CDR3 DNA: TGTGCCAGCAGGGACACAGGAGAGGAAAAG. It encodes CASRDTGEEK. In full, the CDR3 reads CASRDTGEEKLFF.

Details on this clone: The CDR3 goes on 3 residues after the read ends, and that part is filled in from the germline J gene. This rearrangement joins TRBV5-1 to TRBJ2-3; perhaps TRBD2 as D (6 bases). V was pared by 6 bases and J by 2 bases, with 16 bases between. CDR3 length equals 15 residues. CDR1 SGHRS and CDR2 YFSETQ come from the germline V gene. The CDR3: CASKPWGVSTDTQYF. The CDR3 bases that were read are TGCGCCAGCAAGCCGTGGGGGGTGTCCACAGATACG.

On this clone: Coverage ceases 3 residues before the CDR3 finishes, and the germline J gene fills in the end. V and J are TRBV2 and TRBJ2-2, with D possibly being TRBD1 (6 bases). The germline CDR1 and CDR2 sequences are SNHLY and FYNNEI. Trimming shortened V by 6 bases and J by 5 bases, and 13 bases separated the two germline ends. The CDR3 is 14 amino acids. Incomplete CDR3 DNA: TGTGCCAGCAGGAAACAGGGAAGGACCGGGGAG. Translated: CASRKQGRTGE. The full CDR3 sequence reads CASRKQGRTGELFF.

In the case of this clone: The read halts 3 residues ahead of the CDR3 end, with the missing end drawn from the germline J gene. V gene TRBV19 combines with J gene TRBJ2-7; 7 nucleotides align to TRBD1. This CDR3 has 13 amino acids. Unmatched junction bases numbered 3, after V lost 4 bases and J lost 3 bases. Germline assignment: CDR1 LNHDA and CDR2 SQIVND (reference sequence). The part of the CDR3 DNA that was read is TGTGCCAGTAGTAACAGGGGAGTCTACGAG. This codes for CASSNRGVYE. The complete CDR3 sequence is CASSNRGVYEQYF.

Worth noting for this clone: The read finishes 3 residues shy of the CDR3 end, and the germline J gene is used to complete it. This chain connects TRBV7-7 to TRBJ1-2; TRBD1 matches at 7 bases. The CDR3 is 15 amino acids. In germline, CDR1 is SSHAT, CDR2 FNYEAQ (reference sequence). The covered CDR3 bases are TGTGCCAGCAGCTTGGGTAGCGGGGGGACAGATACC. Amino acid sequence: CASSLGSGGTDT. The full CDR3 protein reads CASSLGSGGTDTYTF.

In the case of this clone: The read stops 3 residues short of the end of the CDR3; the missing end is completed from the germline J gene. The V and J genes are TRBV18 and TRBJ2-4, with D tentatively TRBD2 (5 bases). The CDR3 length is 12 residues. Germline lookup yields CDR1 KGHSH and CDR2 LQKENI. CDR3 bases read: TGTGCCAGCTCACCTGCAGACTATGGT. Translating it yields CASSPADYG. The entire CDR3 sequence reads CASSPADYGQYF.

Notes on this clone: The CDR3 end falls 3 residues outside the read, so it is completed with the germline J gene. The chain has TRBV15 and TRBJ1-1; D is undetermined. From germline, CDR1 is LNHNV and CDR2 YYDKDF (reference sequence). With 3 bases removed from V and 3 bases from J, the gap between germline ends came to 14 bases. This CDR3 comprises 15 residues. The CDR3 reads CATSSAQYIYTEAFF. Partial CDR3 DNA: TGTGCCACCAGCAGTGCACAGTACATCTACACTGAA.

In the case of this clone: The read terminates 3 residues ahead of where the CDR3 ends, so the germline J gene completes it. The chain combines TRBV7-3 with TRBJ2-2, with 9 bases identical to TRBD1. Trimming at V came to 9 bases and at J to 3 bases, leaving 8 bases not matched to a gene. This CDR3 region has 15 residues. Germline CDR1 is SGHTA and CDR2 is FQGTGA. Partial CDR3 DNA: TGTGCCAGTCACCCCGGGACAGGGTACACCGGGGAG. Residues: CASHPGTGYTGE. The whole CDR3 reads CASHPGTGYTGELFF.

For this clone: The read ends 3 residues early relative to the CDR3; the germline J gene fills the gap. The V call is TRBV6-2 or TRBV6-3, the J call TRBJ2-7; weak D call: TRBD1 (5 bases). With 8 bases removed from V and 5 bases from J, the gap between germline ends came to 13 bases. CDR1 and CDR2 (germline): MNHEY, SVGEGT. This CDR3 spans 12 amino acids. The sequenced part of the CDR3 DNA is TGTGCCAGCTGTGACAGAAAAAACGAG. Protein sequence: CASCDRKNE. The CDR3, in full, reads CASCDRKNEQYF.

The CDR3 loop is CASSPQRQEAGTDTQYF. CDR3 bases read: TGTGCCAGCTCACCTCAACGACAGGAGGCTGGCACAGATACG. V is TRBV18 and J is TRBJ2-3; D possibly corresponds to TRBD1 (6 bases). The read is 3 residues too short to cover the CDR3 end, so that end is filled in from the germline J gene. The V end was cut by 3 bases, the J end by 1 base, with 17 bases between. Germline V gene data show CDR1 as KGHSH and CDR2 as LQKENI. The CDR3 covers 17 residues.

In regard to this clone: The missing CDR3 end, 3 residues past where the read stops, is filled in from the germline J gene. The V gene is TRBV2, the J gene TRBJ1-2; tentatively, D is TRBD1 (5 bases). The CDR3 is made up of 16 amino acids. CDR1 and CDR2 (germline): SNHLY, FYNNEI. The CDR3 is CASSAGLAGGNYDYTF. CDR3 DNA (partial): TGTGCCAGCAGTGCGGGACTAGCGGGGGGGAACTACGAC. Complete variable domain (other parts from reference TRBV2 and TRBJ1-2): EPEVTQTPSHQVTQMGQEVILRCVPISNHLYFYWYRQILGQKVEFLVSFYNNEISEKSEIFDDQFSVERPDGSNFTLKIRSTKLEDSAMYFCASSAGLAGGNYDYTFGSGTRLTVV.

Details on this clone: The read falls 3 residues short of the CDR3 end, and the missing part is taken from the germline J gene. The chain joins TRBV5-1 to TRBJ1-4, with TRBD1 matching over 7 bases. J gave up 0 bases and V 2 bases, and 1 base lay outside the gene matches. CDR1 and CDR2 from the germline V gene are SGHRS and YFSETQ. The CDR3 covers 15 residues. This CDR3 reads CASSLGTATNEKLFF. The CDR3 DNA, read in part, is TGCGCCAGCAGCTTAGGGACAGCAACTAATGAAAAA.

Remarks on this clone: The CDR3 goes on 3 residues after the read ends, and that part is filled in from the germline J gene. The V call is TRBV19, the J call TRBJ1-4, with D possibly matching TRBD1 (6 bases). The CDR3 is 14 amino acids. Trimming pared 5 bases from V and 8 bases from J, leaving 15 bases between. Germline V lookup: CDR1 LNHDA, CDR2 SQIVND (reference sequence). The sequenced part of the CDR3 DNA is TGTGCCAGTAGTGTCAGGGGTGGTTACGAAAAA. Encoded protein: CASSVRGGYEK. The entire CDR3 protein is CASSVRGGYEKLFF. Full variable domain (rest looked up from reference TRBV19 and TRBJ1-4): DGGITQSPKYLFRKEGQNVTLSCEQNLNHDAMYWYRQDPGQGLRLIYYSQIVNDFQKGDIAEGYSVSREKKESFPLTVTSAQKNPTAFYLCASSVRGGYEKLFFGSGTQLSVL.

The covered CDR3 bases are TGTGCCAGTAGTATTCAGGTATATGGCAATCAGCCC. This codes for CASSIQVYGNQP. From start to end, the CDR3 is CASSIQVYGNQPQHF. V is TRBV19 and J is TRBJ1-5; D unclear. Coverage ceases 3 residues before the CDR3 finishes, and the germline J gene fills in the end. Between the trimmed V and J ends, which lost 3 bases and 2 bases, there was a span of 11 bases. Germline-derived CDR1 and CDR2 are LNHDA and SQIVND (reference sequence). This CDR3 spans 15 amino acids. Combining the CDR3 with reference TRBV19 and TRBJ1-5 gives the whole variable domain DGGITQSPKYLFRKEGQNVTLSCEQNLNHDAMYWYRQDPGQGLRLIYYSQIVNDFQKGDIAEGYSVSREKKESFPLTVTSAQKNPTAFYLCASSIQVYGNQPQHFGDGTRLSIL.